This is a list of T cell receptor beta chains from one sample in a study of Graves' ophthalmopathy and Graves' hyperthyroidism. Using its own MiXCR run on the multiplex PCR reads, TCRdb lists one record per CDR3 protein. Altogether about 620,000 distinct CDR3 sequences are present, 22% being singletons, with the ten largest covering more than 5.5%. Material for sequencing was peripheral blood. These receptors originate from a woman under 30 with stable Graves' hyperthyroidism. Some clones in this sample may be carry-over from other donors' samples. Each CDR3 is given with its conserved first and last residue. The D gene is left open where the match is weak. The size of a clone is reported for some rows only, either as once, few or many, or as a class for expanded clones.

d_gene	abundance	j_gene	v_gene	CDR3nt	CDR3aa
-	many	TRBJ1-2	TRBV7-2	TGTGCCAGCAGCAACAGACAGCGCAACTATGGCTACACCTTC	CASSNRQRNYGYTF
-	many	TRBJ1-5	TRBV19	TGTGCCACCTCCTCCGGCGGGGGAAACAATCAGCCCCAGCATTTT	CATSSGGGNNQPQHF
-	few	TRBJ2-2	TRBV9	TGTGCCAGCAGCGTAGACCTTCAAAACACCGGGGAGCTGTTTTTT	CASSVDLQNTGELFF
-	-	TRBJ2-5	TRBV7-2	TGTGCCAGCAGTGACTGGGGGCTGGAAGAGACCCAGTACTTC	CASSDWGLEETQYF
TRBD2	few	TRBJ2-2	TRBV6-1	TGTGCCAGCAGAAGGAAGGGGAGGGTGGGCATCGGGGAGCTGTTTTTT	CASRRKGRVGIGELFF
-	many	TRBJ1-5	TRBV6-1	TGTGCCAGCAGTGAACTAGGGGAAGTGCAGCCCCAGCATTTT	CASSELGEVQPQHF
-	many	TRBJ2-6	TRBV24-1	TGTGCCACCAGCGCTCCCCAGGGAACTGGCGGGGCCAACGTCCTGACTTTC	CATSAPQGTGGANVLTF
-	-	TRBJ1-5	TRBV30	TGTGCCCTGGGAGCGGATGGCAATCAGCCCCAGCATTTT	CALGADGNQPQHF
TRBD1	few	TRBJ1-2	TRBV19	TGTGCCAGTAGTATCAACCTAACAGGGGGACGTGGCTACACCTTC	CASSINLTGGRGYTF
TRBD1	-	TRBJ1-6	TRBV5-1	TGCGCCGGCAGCGTGACAGGGGAATATAATTCAGCCCTCCACTTT	CAGSVTGEYNSALHF
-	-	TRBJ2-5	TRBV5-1	TGCGCCAGCAGTATCGTTCAGGAGACCCAGTACTTC	CASSIVQETQYF
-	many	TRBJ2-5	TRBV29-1	TGCAGCGCAACACAGTCTTCTCAAGAGACCCAGTACTTC	CSATQSSQETQYF
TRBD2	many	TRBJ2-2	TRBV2	TGTGCCAGCAGTGTACTAGCGGGACCCGGGGCCCCGAACACCGGGGAGCTGTTTTTT	CASSVLAGPGAPNTGELFF
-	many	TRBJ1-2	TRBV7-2	TGTGCCAGCAGCTTGGGACGTGGGACACGAGATGGCTACACCTTC	CASSLGRGTRDGYTF
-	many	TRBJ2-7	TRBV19	TGTGCCAGTAGATTGAAGACAAGCCCACTGGGGTACGAGCAGTACTTC	CASRLKTSPLGYEQYF
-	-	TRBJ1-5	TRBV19	TGTGCCAGTAGTTCCTCGGGAGTTCAGCCCCAGCATTTT	CASSSSGVQPQHF
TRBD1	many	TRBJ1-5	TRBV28	TGTGCCAGCAGTTTATCCTCTGACAGGGTAGGTGCAAATCAGCCCCAGCATTTT	CASSLSSDRVGANQPQHF
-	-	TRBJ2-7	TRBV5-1	TGCGCCAGCAGCCCCCCGGAGGCAGGCCACGAGCAGTACTTC	CASSPPEAGHEQYF
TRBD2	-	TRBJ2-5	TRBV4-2	TGTGCCAGCAGCCAAGTCCAGCGGGGTGGGCAAGAGACCCAGTACTTC	CASSQVQRGGQETQYF
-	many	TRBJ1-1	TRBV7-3	TGTGCCAGCAGCTTTGGCGGCTTAGAGGAAGCTTTCTTT	CASSFGGLEEAFF
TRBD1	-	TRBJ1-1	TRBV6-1	TGTGCCAGCGGCAGACAGGGCGGAAACACTGAAGCTTTCTTT	CASGRQGGNTEAFF
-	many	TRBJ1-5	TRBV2	TGTGCCAGCAGTGCCGAAGGTATAATTACAGGGTGGATTAGCAATCAGCCCCAGCATTTT	CASSAEGIITGWISNQPQHF
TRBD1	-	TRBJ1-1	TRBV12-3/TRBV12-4	TGTGCCAGCACGATACGGAGGGGGCGGATGAACACTGAAGCTTCCTTT	CASTIRRGRMNTEASF
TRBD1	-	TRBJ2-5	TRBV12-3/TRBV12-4	TGTGCCAGCGTGGGACAGGGACAAGAGACCCAGTACTTC	CASVGQGQETQYF
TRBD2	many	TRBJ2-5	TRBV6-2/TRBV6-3	TGTGCCAGCAGTCCGGGACTATCCACCGTAGGGACCCAGTACTTC	CASSPGLSTVGTQYF
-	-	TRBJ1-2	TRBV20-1	TGCAGCGCTAGTAGGGGTCCGGAATATGGCTACACCTTC	CSASRGPEYGYTF
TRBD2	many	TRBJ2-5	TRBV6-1	TGTGCCAGCAACGCGGGACTACGTTTGGAGACCCAGTACTTC	CASNAGLRLETQYF
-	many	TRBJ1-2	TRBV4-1	TGCGCCAGCAGCCAAGACAGGAGGAACTATGGCTACACCTTC	CASSQDRRNYGYTF
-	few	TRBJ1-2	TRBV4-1	TGCGCCAGCAGCCAAGTAAACAGCCACTATGGCTACACCTTC	CASSQVNSHYGYTF
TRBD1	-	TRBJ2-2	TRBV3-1	TGTGCCAGCAGCCCTCAAACCGGGACAGAAGACGGGGAGCTGTTTTTT	CASSPQTGTEDGELFF
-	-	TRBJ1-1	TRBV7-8	TGTGCCAGCAGCTTAGCGGCAGGGTCTGAAGCTTTCTTT	CASSLAAGSEAFF
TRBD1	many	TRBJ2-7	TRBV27	TGTGCCAGCAGGATCTCGACAGGGCCCTACGAGCAGTACTTC	CASRISTGPYEQYF
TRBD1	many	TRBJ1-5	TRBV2	TGTGCCAGCTCCGGGACAGGGGATCAGCCCCAGCATTTT	CASSGTGDQPQHF
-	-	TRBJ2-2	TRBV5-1	TGCGCCAGCAGCTATAATAACAGGAACACCGGGGAGCTGTTTTTT	CASSYNNRNTGELFF
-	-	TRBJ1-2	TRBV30	TGTGCCTGGAGTGGAGGGGGGGATAACTATGGCTACACCTTC	CAWSGGGDNYGYTF
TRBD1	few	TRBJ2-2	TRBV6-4	TGTGCCAGCAAGGGGGCCGAAACCGGGGAGCTGTTTTTT	CASKGAETGELFF
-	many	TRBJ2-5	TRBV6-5	TGTGCCAGCAGTTATGGGGGGTTGGAAGAGACCCAGTACTTC	CASSYGGLEETQYF
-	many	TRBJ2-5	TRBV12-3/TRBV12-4	TGTGCCAGCAGCTTCGCCGGAGTGTTCTGGGGAGAGACCCAGTACTTC	CASSFAGVFWGETQYF
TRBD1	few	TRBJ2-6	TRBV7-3	TGTGCCAGCAGCCCCTTCGGACAGGGGGCTTCTGGGGCCAACGTCCTGACTTTC	CASSPFGQGASGANVLTF
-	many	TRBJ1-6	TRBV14	TGTGCCAGCAGCCAACGGGTTGAGGGGAATTCACCCCTCCACTTT	CASSQRVEGNSPLHF
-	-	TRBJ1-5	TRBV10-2	TGCGCCAGCAGTGAGCCTAGCAATCAGCCCCAGCATTTT	CASSEPSNQPQHF
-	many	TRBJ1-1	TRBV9	TGTGCCAGCAGCGTAGGAGGTGAGGCCAACACTGAAGCTTTCTTT	CASSVGGEANTEAFF
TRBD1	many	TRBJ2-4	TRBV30	TGTGCCTGGAGCGACGGGACAGGCGGTAAAAACATTCAGTACTTC	CAWSDGTGGKNIQYF
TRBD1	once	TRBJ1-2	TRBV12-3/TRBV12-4	TGTGCCAGCAGGCCCCGGGACAGGAACTATGGCTACACCTTC	CASRPRDRNYGYTF
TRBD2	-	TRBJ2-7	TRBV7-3	TGTGCCAGCAGCTTAATGCTAGCGGGCCTAAGCTCCTACGAGCAGTACTTC	CASSLMLAGLSSYEQYF
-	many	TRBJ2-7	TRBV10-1	TGCGCCAGCAGTGTTTCCTTTTACGAGCAGTACTTC	CASSVSFYEQYF
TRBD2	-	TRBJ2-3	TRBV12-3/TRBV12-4	TGTGCCAGCAGTGGACTAGCGGGAACAGATACGCAGTATTTT	CASSGLAGTDTQYF
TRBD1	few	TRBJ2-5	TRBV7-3	TGTGCCAGCAGCTTTTACGGGACAGGGCAGGAGACCCAGTACTTC	CASSFYGTGQETQYF
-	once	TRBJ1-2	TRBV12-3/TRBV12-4	TGTGCCAGCAGTTCTGACAGGTTCGGCTACACCTTC	CASSSDRFGYTF